This entry is about one T cell receptor (beta chain). Data came from immunoSEQ multiplex PCR; TCRdb stores just in-frame clones and leaves some out. The sample contains 80,000 or so clones, 90% to 95% of which appear only once. The data derive from a study of control samples from healthy donors and cancer patients. The sequencing sample was made of blood. The receptor's source is a man aged 50 to 60 in good health.

CDR3 DNA sequence: TGTGCCAGCAGCGTTGGGTTTAGACAGGCCACAGATACGCAGTATTTT. Amino acids: CASSVGFRQATDTQYF. The J gene is TRBJ2-3, the V gene TRBV9; D is possibly TRBD1 (6 bases). The CDR3 totals 16 residues. Trimming took off 2 bases at V and 2 bases at J, with 15 bases between the two ends. Germline loops: CDR1 SGDLS, CDR2 YYNGEE.